The 21 T cell receptor beta chains listed next were all sequenced from one sample in a study of regulatory T cells in long-lasting Graves disease. The TCR beta library used iRepertoire HTBI primers with Arm-PCR amplification of CDR3. A single record per CDR3 protein comes from TCRdb applying MiXCR to the multiplex PCR reads. The sample holds roughly 500,000 distinct CDR3 sequences, about 20% seen once. This sample's time point: persistent/refractory GD, antithyroid drugs over 5 years with positive TRAb. Preparation of the TCR library used RNA extracted from PBMCs. The source was peripheral blood mononuclear cells (PBMCs), collected when the disease was refractory, from a patient treated with antithyroid drugs. The origin of the receptors is a female donor with Graves disease.

CDR3: CASSEGRSGGTDTQYF. The CDR3 region has the DNA TGTGCCAGCAGCGAGGGGCGTAGCGGGGGCACAGATACGCAGTATTTT. The V gene is TRBV11-2, the J gene TRBJ2-3, with TRBD2 identical over 8 bases. CDR1 and CDR2 from the germline V gene are SGHAT and FQNNGV. With V trimmed by 5 bases and J by 1 base, 8 bases remained unmatched. This CDR3 comprises 16 residues.

This clonotype has a count of ten or more. The CDR3 protein is CSVEVTENTEAFF. The DNA of the CDR3 is TGCAGCGTTGAGGTGACAGAGAACACTGAAGCTTTCTTT. The rearrangement links TRBV29-1 to TRBJ1-1, with a weak D call TRBD1 (5 bases). CDR3 length equals 13 residues. Germline V gene data show CDR1 as SQVTM and CDR2 as ANQGSEA. Between the trimmed V and J ends, which lost 3 bases and 1 base, there was a span of 9 bases.

This clonotype was detected many times. CDR3 in DNA: TGCGCCAGCAGCTTGTCCCAAGGAAGCTACGAGCAGTACTTC. Translation: CASSLSQGSYEQYF. The chain joins TRBV5-1 to TRBJ2-7; no firm D call. There are 14 residues in the CDR3. Trimming removed 1 base from V and 3 bases from J, with 11 bases in between. Per the germline V gene, CDR1 is SGHRS and CDR2 is YFSETQ.

In this sample, this clonotype turned up many times. This chain uses TRBV11-2 with TRBJ2-2; the D is unclear. Trimming removed 1 base from V and 7 bases from J, with 16 bases in between. The germline CDR1 and CDR2 sequences are SGHAT and FQNNGV. The CDR3 loop spans 16 amino acids. CDR3 protein: CASSLVGKRQIGELFF. The CDR3, as DNA: TGTGCCAGCAGCTTAGTCGGTAAAAGGCAAATCGGGGAGCTGTTTTTT.

This clonotype was recorded many times. CDR3 sequence (DNA): TGTGCCAGCAGTTTGGGGACAGGGAGATTTGAAGCTTTCTTT. It is translated as CASSLGTGRFEAFF. This chain links TRBV28 with TRBJ1-1; 9 nucleotides align to TRBD1. The ends lost 3 bases at V and 7 bases at J; junction bases unmatched: 6. Looked up from germline, CDR1 is MDHEN and CDR2 is SYDVKM. This CDR3 is 14 amino acids long.

This clonotype was recorded at least ten times. V usage is TRBV12-5 and J usage is TRBJ1-2, with 12 bases matching TRBD1. J lost 6 bases, V lost 5 bases, and 4 bases had no gene match. The length of the CDR3 is 14 residues. From germline, CDR1 is LGHNT and CDR2 FRNRAP. The DNA of the CDR3 is TGTGCTAGTGGTCCGGGACAGGGGGCAAATGGCTACACCTTC. Its protein is CASGPGQGANGYTF.

This clonotype was detected many times. V usage is TRBV6-5 and J usage is TRBJ2-7, with a tentative D call TRBD1 (6 bases). In germline, CDR1 is MNHEY, CDR2 SVGAGI. Trimming stripped 0 bases from V and 3 bases from J, with 9 bases between. The CDR3 covers 14 residues. The CDR3 DNA reads as TGTGCCAGCAGTTACTCGTACAGGGACTACGAGCAGTACTTC. Protein sequence: CASSYSYRDYEQYF.

In its sample, this clonotype was seen a few times. The chain uses TRBV15 and TRBJ1-2; 7 bases fit TRBD1. The V gene end was trimmed by 1 base and the J gene end by 8 bases; junction bases not matched to a gene: 4. The CDR3 spans 13 residues. Germline V CDR1 and CDR2: LNHNV, YYDKDF (reference sequence). CDR3: CATSRGQGNGYTF. CDR3 nucleotides: TGTGCCACCAGCAGAGGACAGGGTAACGGCTACACCTTC.

This clonotype came up many times. The chain employs TRBV20-1 and TRBJ2-7; D tentatively reads TRBD1 or TRBD2 (5 bases each). From germline, CDR1 is DFQATT and CDR2 SNEGSKA (reference sequence). V lost 1 base, J lost 0 bases, and 7 bases lay in between. CDR3 length: 13 amino acids. The CDR3, as DNA: TGCAGTGCTAGAGGGGGGAGCTCCTACGAGCAGTACTTC. This sequence encodes CSARGGSSYEQYF.

The sample holds many counts of this clonotype. The J gene is TRBJ2-4, the V gene TRBV7-2; D is unresolved. CDR1 is SGHTA and CDR2 is FQGNSA in the germline V gene. The CDR3 has 12 amino acids. Trimming removed 1 base at V and 16 bases at J, with 14 bases between. The CDR3 sequence is CASSLEGTTFYF. The CDR3, as DNA: TGTGCCAGCAGCTTAGAGGGCACCACTTTTTACTTC.

The V gene is TRBV5-1, the J gene TRBJ1-5; 10 nucleotides agree with TRBD1. V was clipped by 3 bases and J by 7 bases; unmatched bases: 10. This CDR3 comprises 16 residues. Germline CDR1 is SGHRS and CDR2 is YFSETQ. DNA for the CDR3: TGCGCCAGCAGCTCGGCACCGGGACAGGGGAACCAGCCCCAGCATTTT. Protein: CASSSAPGQGNQPQHF.

This clonotype was observed many times. V gene TRBV12-3 or TRBV12-4 combines with J gene TRBJ1-2; D ambiguous. V dropped 3 bases and J dropped 4 bases, with 15 bases sitting between them. The CDR3 spans 15 residues. CDR3 in amino acids: CASSLARLRSYGYTF. The CDR3 nucleotides read TGTGCCAGCAGTTTGGCCCGCCTGAGGAGCTATGGCTACACCTTC.

This clonotype occurred many times. The V gene is TRBV2, the J gene TRBJ1-1; weak D call: TRBD1 (5 bases). With 3 bases removed from V and 8 bases from J, the gap between germline ends came to 22 bases. The germline gives CDR1 SNHLY, CDR2 FYNNEI. The CDR3 loop spans 16 amino acids. In DNA, the CDR3 is TGTGCCAGCAGTGAGGGTAGGGCAGGGTCAACGGAAGAAGCTTTCTTT. This gives the protein CASSEGRAGSTEEAFF.

This chain links TRBV7-2 with TRBJ2-3; a weak D match, TRBD2 (5 bases). From germline, CDR1 is SGHTA and CDR2 FQGNSA. V was shortened by 7 bases and J by 5 bases, with 16 bases between the two germline ends. The CDR3 totals 14 residues. CDR3 sequence (DNA): TGTGCCAGCACTAACGGGGTGGGCATAGATACGCAGTATTTT. This codes for CASTNGVGIDTQYF.

The chain has TRBV20-1 and TRBJ2-1, with D uncertain. From germline, CDR1 is DFQATT and CDR2 SNEGSKA (reference sequence). The CDR3 is made up of 11 amino acids. V shed 3 bases and J shed 10 bases, with 10 bases lying between them. The CDR3 DNA sequence: TGCAGTGCTAGTAGGTGGGCAGAGCAGTTCTTC. This codes for CSASRWAEQFF.

This clonotype was observed a few times. The rearrangement uses TRBV6-2 or TRBV6-3 and TRBJ1-5, with D hard to call. The germline CDR1 and CDR2 sequences are MNHEY and SVGEGT. The V and J ends lost 6 bases and 3 bases respectively, with 12 bases between them. The CDR3 length is 14 residues. Here the CDR3 DNA reads TGTGCCAGCAGCTACCCGGGATTCAATCAGCCCCAGCATTTT. Translated: CASSYPGFNQPQHF.

The V call is TRBV7-9, the J call TRBJ1-4, with no clear D. Germline CDR1 is SEHNR and CDR2 is FQNEAQ (reference sequence). The CDR3 contains 14 residues. Between the trimmed V and J ends, which lost 1 base and 8 bases, there was a span of 11 bases. CDR3 in amino acids: CASSLEEGWEKLFF. The CDR3 coding sequence is TGTGCCAGCAGCTTAGAGGAGGGTTGGGAAAAACTGTTTTTT.

This clonotype was observed a handful of times. The chain has TRBV19 and TRBJ1-1; D possibly corresponds to TRBD1 (5 bases). Trimming removed 0 bases at V and 4 bases at J, with 9 bases between. CDR1 is LNHDA, CDR2 SQIVND, per germline (reference sequence). This CDR3 comprises 14 residues. The DNA of the CDR3 is TGTGCCAGTAGTATAGACAGGGATTTCACTGAAGCTTTCTTT. Translating gives CASSIDRDFTEAFF.

This chain uses TRBV6-5 with TRBJ1-5; D uncertain. The CDR3 is 16 amino acids. Germline assignment: CDR1 MNHEY and CDR2 SVGAGI. V was trimmed by 4 bases and J by 5 bases, leaving 18 bases between them. The CDR3 DNA sequence: TGTGCCAGCAGTTCTCCGCCCCGCCAGGTCGATCAGCCCCAGCATTTT. This translates into CASSSPPRQVDQPQHF.

On this clonotype: Its ends do not fully match the called genes, so a read error is possible. The V and J genes are TRBV6-1 and TRBJ2-7, with D possibly matching TRBD2 (5 bases). The CDR3 is 13 residues long. CDR1 is MNHNS and CDR2 is SASEGT in the germline V gene. CDR3 in amino acids: CTSGSRRIHEQYF. CDR3 nucleotide sequence: TGTACCAGCGGCTCCCGAAGGATCCACGAGCAGTACTTC.

This clonotype has just a few counts. V usage is TRBV4-1 and J usage is TRBJ1-4; D is unclear. This CDR3 comprises 14 residues. Trimming cost V 4 bases and J 6 bases, with 12 bases left between them. Germline-derived CDR1 and CDR2 are MGHRA and YSYEKL. CDR3 nucleotide sequence: TGCGCCAGCAGCCGCCTTGGTAGTCATGAAAAACTGTTTTTT. Amino acids: CASSRLGSHEKLFF.